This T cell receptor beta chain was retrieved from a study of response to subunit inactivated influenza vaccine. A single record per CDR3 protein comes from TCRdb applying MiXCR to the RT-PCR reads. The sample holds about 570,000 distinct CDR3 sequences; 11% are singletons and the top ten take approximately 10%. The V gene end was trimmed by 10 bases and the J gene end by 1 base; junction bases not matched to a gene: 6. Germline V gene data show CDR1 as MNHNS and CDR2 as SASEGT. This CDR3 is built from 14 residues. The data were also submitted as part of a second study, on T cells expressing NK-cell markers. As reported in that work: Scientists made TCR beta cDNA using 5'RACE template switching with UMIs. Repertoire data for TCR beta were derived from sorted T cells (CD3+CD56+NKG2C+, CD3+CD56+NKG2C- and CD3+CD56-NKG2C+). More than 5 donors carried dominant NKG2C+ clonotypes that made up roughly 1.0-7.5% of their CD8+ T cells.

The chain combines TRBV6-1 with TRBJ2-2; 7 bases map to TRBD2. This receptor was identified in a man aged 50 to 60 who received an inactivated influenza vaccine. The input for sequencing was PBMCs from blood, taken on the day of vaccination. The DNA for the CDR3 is TGTGCCACCGAGGGAGGGTTGAACACCGGGGAGCTGTTTTTT. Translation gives CATEGGLNTGELFF.